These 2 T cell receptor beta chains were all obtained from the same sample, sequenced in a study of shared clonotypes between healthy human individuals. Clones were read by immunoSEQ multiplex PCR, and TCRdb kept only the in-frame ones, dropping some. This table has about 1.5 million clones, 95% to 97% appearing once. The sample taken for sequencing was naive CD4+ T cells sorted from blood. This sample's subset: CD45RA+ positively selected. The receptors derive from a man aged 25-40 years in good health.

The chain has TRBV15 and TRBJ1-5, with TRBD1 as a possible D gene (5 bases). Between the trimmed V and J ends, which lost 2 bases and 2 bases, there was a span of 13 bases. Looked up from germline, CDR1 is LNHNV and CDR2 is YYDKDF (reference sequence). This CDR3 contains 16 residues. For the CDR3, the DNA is TGTGCCACCAGCAGACGATCAGGGTCGGGCAATCAGCCCCAGCATTTT. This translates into CATSRRSGSGNQPQHF.

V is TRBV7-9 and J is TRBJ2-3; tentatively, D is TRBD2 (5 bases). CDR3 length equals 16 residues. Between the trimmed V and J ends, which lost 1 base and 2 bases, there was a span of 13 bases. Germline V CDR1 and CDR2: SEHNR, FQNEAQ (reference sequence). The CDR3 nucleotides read TGTGCCAGCAGCTTAGTAGGGCAGGAGGTCACAGATACGCAGTATTTT. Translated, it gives CASSLVGQEVTDTQYF.